This T cell receptor beta chain comes out of a study of blood T cell repertoires in COVID-19. Study-level information: The origin of the acute and convalescent COVID-19 samples was the United States, Italy and Spain. Sources were T cells, B-cell-depleted T cells, or PBMCs; the material itself was cDNA or gDNA.

Original methodology: Scientists estimated how many nucleated cells there were by amplifying reference gene primers. The repertoire was sequenced with immunoSEQ multiplex PCR; TCRdb's copy has only in-frame clones and lacks some. From that table come the V and J calls and clone size; the DNA was used to work out D and trimming. Found here are 200,000 to 250,000 clones, approximately 86% of them singletons; the top ten hold about 3.6%. Germline V CDR1 and CDR2: SGHTS, YDEGEE. The V gene lost 4 bases and the J gene lost 4 bases, with 14 bases spanning the gap. CDR3 length equals 14 residues. Sample: peripheral blood. The chain employs TRBV5-8 and TRBJ1-2; TRBD1 might be the D (5 bases). The sequence was obtained from a woman of 80 years or more with acute or convalescent COVID-19. The CDR3 DNA reads as TGTGCCAGCAGCCAAGGGACTTGGGGCTATGGCTACACCTTC. Translated: CASSQGTWGYGYTF.